This entry lists 29 T cell receptor beta chains sequenced from one sample in a study of CD8 T cells in ankylosing spondylitis. Their target antigens are unknown. TCRdb called the 5' RACE reads again in MiXCR, with one record for every CDR3 protein. The sample includes about 540,000 distinct CDR3 sequences, about 12% of them seen just once. Findings of the study overall: Made up of under 10 highly homologous variants, a TCR beta motif appeared characteristic of ankylosing spondylitis blood.

The material sequenced was blood, either unsorted or a sorted T cell fraction (not recorded which). The receptors shown here come from a male donor with ankylosing spondylitis.

The chain has TRBV3-1 and TRBJ1-2; D ambiguous. V was shortened by 7 bases and J by 8 bases, with 20 bases between the two germline ends. The V gene's germline CDR1 is LGHDT and CDR2 YNNKEL (reference sequence). This CDR3 contains 14 residues. The CDR3: CASTPMNWEGGYTF. CDR3 nucleotide sequence: TGTGCCAGCACCCCCATGAACTGGGAGGGAGGCTACACCTTC.

The chain employs TRBV4-1 and TRBJ2-5; D unresolved. The CDR3 runs 13 residues. CDR1 MGHRA and CDR2 YSYEKL come from the germline V gene. V lost 0 bases and J 3 bases, leaving 5 bases between the germline ends. The CDR3: CASSQDEEETQYF. Here the CDR3 DNA reads TGCGCCAGCAGCCAAGATGAAGAAGAGACCCAGTACTTC.

The chain combines TRBV7-8 with TRBJ2-7; D might be TRBD2 (5 bases). The V end was cut by 1 base, the J end by 6 bases, with 13 bases between. The CDR3 sequence is 14 residues long. Germline assignment: CDR1 SGHVS and CDR2 FQNEAQ. CDR3 DNA sequence: TGTGCCAGCAGCTTAGATGAGGGCCGGGGCGAGCAGTACGTC. Translation: CASSLDEGRGEQYV.

In its sample, this clonotype was seen a few times. The V call is TRBV20-1, the J call TRBJ1-2; D unresolved. Trimming shortened V by 4 bases and J by 8 bases, and 26 bases separated the two germline ends. The length of the CDR3 is 16 residues. CDR1 is DFQATT, CDR2 SNEGSKA, per germline (reference sequence). CDR3 coding DNA: TGCAGTGCTAAATCCCCATCGGATCGGTGGTTGAACGGCTACACCTTC. Translated: CSAKSPSDRWLNGYTF.

V is TRBV5-1 and J is TRBJ2-3, with TRBD2 as a possible D gene (5 bases). The V and J ends lost 4 bases and 0 bases respectively, with 12 bases between them. Germline V CDR1 and CDR2: SGHRS, YFSETQ. The CDR3 length is 15 residues. CDR3 sequence: CASSPGVSSTDTQYF. In DNA, the CDR3 is TGCGCCAGCAGCCCCGGGGTCTCCAGCACAGATACGCAGTATTTT.

This clonotype has only a few counts. V gene TRBV6-1 combines with J gene TRBJ1-5; D uncertain. This CDR3 is built from 15 residues. V was trimmed by 2 bases and J by 0 bases, leaving 8 bases between them. Germline CDR1 and CDR2: MNHNS and SASEGT. In DNA, the CDR3 is TGTGCCAGCAGTGAATGGCTTAATAGCAATCAGCCCCAGCATTTT. This translates into CASSEWLNSNQPQHF.

The rearrangement links TRBV9 to TRBJ2-1, with 7 positions matching TRBD1. Germline CDR1 SGDLS, CDR2 YYNGEE. Trimming at V came to 4 bases and at J to 5 bases, leaving 3 bases not matched to a gene. The CDR3 totals 13 residues. The CDR3 reads CASSRGQNNEQFF. In DNA, the CDR3 is TGTGCCAGCAGCAGGGGGCAGAACAATGAGCAGTTCTTC.

This clonotype was counted at least ten times. The rearrangement uses TRBV5-1 and TRBJ2-3; the D call may be TRBD1 or TRBD2 (5 bases each). This CDR3 region has 16 residues. CDR1 is SGHRS, CDR2 YFSETQ, per germline. Trimming shortened V by 4 bases and J by 0 bases, and 15 bases separated the two germline ends. The CDR3 spells CASSRLNGGSTDTQYF. The CDR3 region has the DNA TGCGCCAGCAGCCGGCTTAATGGGGGTAGCACAGATACGCAGTATTTT. Looking up the rest from reference TRBV5-1 and TRBJ2-3 gives the full variable domain: KAGVTQTPRYLIKTRGQQVTLSCSPISGHRSVSWYQQTPGQGLQFLFEYFSETQRNKGNFPGRFSGRQFSNSRSEMNVSTLELGDSALYLCASSRLNGGSTDTQYFGPGTRLTVL.

This clonotype was counted a few times. This chain uses TRBV2 with TRBJ2-7; the D gene is possibly TRBD1 (5 bases). The germline CDR1 and CDR2 sequences are SNHLY and FYNNEI. The CDR3 covers 13 residues. Deletions cut 0 bases from V and 3 bases from J, with 6 bases between. CDR3 sequence reads: CASSEAQGYEQYF. CDR3 DNA: TGTGCCAGCAGTGAAGCCCAGGGCTACGAGCAGTACTTC.

The chain has TRBV27 and TRBJ1-1, with TRBD1 as a possible D gene (6 bases). CDR1 and CDR2 (germline): MNHEY, SMNVEV (reference sequence). V lost 5 bases to trimming and J lost 4 bases, with 23 bases between them. This CDR3 comprises 17 residues. The CDR3 region has the DNA TGTGCCAGCAGTCTCAGGGGAGGTGGGAATCGGCGCACTGAAGCTTTCTTT. Protein: CASSLRGGGNRRTEAFF.

CDR3 nucleotide sequence: TGTGCCACACTAAGGCAGGTAGGGGCTTTCTTT. Amino acids: CATLRQVGAFF. This rearrangement joins TRBV12-3 or TRBV12-4 to TRBJ1-1; no clear D. CDR3 size: 11 residues. The germline V and J ends were trimmed by 10 bases and 11 bases, with 17 bases remaining between them.

The J gene is TRBJ2-5, the V gene TRBV12-5, with 8 bases fitting TRBD2. With V trimmed by 3 bases and J by 2 bases, 14 bases remained unmatched. Germline values: CDR1 LGHNT, CDR2 FRNRAP. There are 18 residues in the CDR3. The CDR3: CASGLSQPRTSSQETQYF. The CDR3 region has the DNA TGTGCTAGTGGTTTAAGCCAACCCCGGACTAGCAGTCAAGAGACCCAGTACTTC.

This clonotype was seen a handful of times. The V call is TRBV4-1, the J call TRBJ2-1; 9 nucleotides line up with TRBD1. V dropped 4 bases and J dropped 4; count of bases not matched to a gene: 11. This CDR3 spans 17 amino acids. From germline, CDR1 is MGHRA and CDR2 YSYEKL. CDR3 coding DNA: TGCGCCAGCAGCCCATACCCCACAGGGGGCGCTTACAATGAGCAGTTCTTC. Translated: CASSPYPTGGAYNEQFF.

This clonotype was counted between two and nine times. The V call is TRBV20-1, the J call TRBJ1-1; no clear D. Trimming cost V 1 base and J 11 bases, with 17 bases left between them. The CDR3 contains 13 residues. Germline-derived CDR1 and CDR2 are DFQATT and SNEGSKA (reference sequence). The CDR3 DNA reads TGCAGTGCTAGAGGAACGGGCGATGTATGGGCTTTCTTT. The encoded protein is CSARGTGDVWAFF.

At least ten counts were recorded for this clonotype. The genes are TRBV2 and TRBJ2-5; maybe TRBD1 (5 bases). Trimming removed 1 base from V and 7 bases from J, with 19 bases in between. The CDR3 spans 16 residues. The V gene's germline CDR1 is SNHLY and CDR2 FYNNEI. As DNA, the CDR3 is TGTGCCAGCAGTGAAGGCAGGGCTGATACCCTTGCGACCCAGTACTTC. Translated: CASSEGRADTLATQYF.

This clonotype was counted many times. The V gene is TRBV5-1, the J gene TRBJ2-5; 7 bases match TRBD1. There are 14 residues in the CDR3. The ends lost 1 base at V and 1 base at J; junction bases unmatched: 1. Germline V gives CDR1 SGHRS, CDR2 YFSETQ. Here the CDR3 DNA reads TGCGCCAGCAGCTTGACAGGGGCCCAAGAGACCCAGTACTTC. It is translated as CASSLTGAQETQYF.

This clonotype was seen more than once but under ten times. This rearrangement joins TRBV24-1 to TRBJ2-5, with TRBD2 as a possible D gene (7 bases). Trimming stripped 5 bases from V and 5 bases from J, with 17 bases between. The CDR3 totals 15 residues. Germline V lookup: CDR1 KGHDR, CDR2 SFDVKD. In DNA, the CDR3 is TGTGCCACCAGTGCGGCATCGGGGGGCGGGGAGACCCAGTACTTC. It is translated as CATSAASGGGETQYF.

The CDR3 nucleotides read TGCAGTGCTACTCTTGGGGTAGCGGGAGCAGGGGCGAGGGAGCAGTTCTTC. It encodes CSATLGVAGAGAREQFF. The genes are TRBV20-1 and TRBJ2-1; 9 bases map to TRBD2. The CDR3 is made up of 17 amino acids. From germline, CDR1 is DFQATT and CDR2 SNEGSKA (reference sequence). V shed 4 bases and J 10 bases; nucleotides not matched to a gene: 20.

This clonotype showed up many times. Compared with germline, one end of the junction differs, possibly owing to a read error. V and J are TRBV12-3 or TRBV12-4 and TRBJ1-1; no clear D. CDR3 length: 11 amino acids. The CDR3 DNA sequence: TGCGCCAGCAGCTTTGGCACTGAAGCTTTCTTT. It encodes CASSFGTEAFF.

This clonotype was counted between two and nine times. V is TRBV2 and J is TRBJ2-1; no clear D gene. Between the trimmed V and J ends, which lost 6 bases and 9 bases, there was a span of 15 bases. Per germline, CDR1 SNHLY and CDR2 FYNNEI. The length of the CDR3 is 13 residues. The CDR3 loop reads CASRKDLWSEQFF. CDR3 sequence (DNA): TGTGCCAGCAGAAAAGACCTCTGGAGTGAGCAGTTCTTC.

This clonotype was seen more than once but under ten times. The chain joins TRBV10-3 to TRBJ2-3, with unresolved D. The CDR3 has 14 amino acids. V lost 7 bases to trimming and J lost 1 base, with 12 bases between them. The germline CDR1 and CDR2 sequences are ENHRY and SYGVKD. The CDR3 coding sequence is TGTGCCATCAATGACCCGGCGGGCACAGATACGCAGTATTTT. This translates into CAINDPAGTDTQYF.

The rearrangement joins TRBV20-1 to TRBJ2-3; D may be TRBD1 (6 bases). Looked up from germline, CDR1 is DFQATT and CDR2 is SNEGSKA (reference sequence). Trimming removed 4 bases at V and 5 bases at J, with 10 bases between. The CDR3 runs to 12 residues. CDR3 sequence: CSAKQGEDTQYF. CDR3 bases: TGCAGTGCTAAACAGGGCGAAGATACGCAGTATTTT.

The J gene is TRBJ2-7, the V gene TRBV5-6; the match to TRBD2 covers 16 bases. This CDR3 is 15 amino acids long. V was pared by 0 bases and J by 12 bases, with 6 bases of the junction left unmatched. In germline, CDR1 is SGHDT, CDR2 YYEEEE. The chain's CDR3 is CASSLAGTSGRVVYF. The CDR3 bases are TGTGCCAGCAGCTTGGCGGGGACTAGCGGGAGGGTGGTGTACTTC.

V usage is TRBV28 and J usage is TRBJ1-6, with D perhaps TRBD1 (5 bases). The germline CDR1 and CDR2 sequences are MDHEN and SYDVKM. The CDR3 is 14 residues long. V was shortened by 5 bases and J by 10 bases, with 15 bases between the two germline ends. CDR3 in amino acids: CASSPPGGWSPLHF. In DNA, the CDR3 is TGTGCCAGCAGTCCCCCGGGGGGGTGGTCACCCCTCCACTTT. The full variable domain, rest sourced from reference TRBV28 and TRBJ1-6, is DVKVTQSSRYLVKRTGEKVFLECVQDMDHENMFWYRQDPGLGLRLIYFSYDVKMKEKGDIPEGYSVSREKKERFSLILESASTNQTSMYLCASSPPGGWSPLHFGNGTRLTVT.

Only a few counts were recorded for this clonotype. The V call is TRBV12-3 or TRBV12-4, the J call TRBJ2-5; TRBD1 or TRBD2 may be the D gene (5 bases each). The CDR3 consists of 15 residues. Deletions cut 2 bases from V and 7 bases from J, with 17 bases between. The CDR3, as DNA: TGTGCCAGCAGTTTACCCAGGGCGGTGGCGGGGACCCAGTACTTC. Protein product: CASSLPRAVAGTQYF.

This clonotype came up many times. This chain joins TRBV29-1 and TRBJ2-3, with D tentatively TRBD1 (7 bases). The CDR3 contains 15 residues. Germline CDR1 is SQVTM and CDR2 is ANQGSEA. V dropped 6 bases and J dropped 2 bases, with 18 bases sitting between them. DNA for the CDR3: TGCAGCGTGGGGGGAACAGGGGACCTCACAGATACGCAGTATTTT. It translates to CSVGGTGDLTDTQYF.

This clonotype was seen more than once but under ten times. V and J are TRBV6-1 and TRBJ1-2; D is possibly TRBD1 (5 bases). Trimming removed 6 bases at V and 8 bases at J, with 13 bases between. CDR3 size: 12 residues. Germline V gene sequence: CDR1 MNHNS, CDR2 SASEGT. CDR3 loop: CASRMGREGYTF. The DNA of the CDR3 is TGTGCCAGCAGAATGGGACGGGAAGGCTACACCTTC.

The chain carries TRBV6-1 and TRBJ2-1, with 7 positions matching TRBD1. In germline, CDR1 is MNHNS, CDR2 SASEGT. The trim removed 3 bases at V and 6 bases at J, leaving 8 bases unmatched. The CDR3 runs to 15 residues. The chain's CDR3 is CASSESGGGGNEQFF. In DNA, the CDR3 is TGTGCCAGCAGTGAGTCAGGGGGTGGAGGCAATGAGCAGTTCTTC.

In this sample, this clonotype turned up many times. This chain's CDR3 is CASSFTGDYGYTF. In DNA form, the CDR3 reads TGTGCCAGCAGTTTCACAGGGGACTATGGCTACACCTTC. V and J are TRBV12-3 or TRBV12-4 and TRBJ1-2, with TRBD1 matching 7 bases. CDR3 length equals 13 residues. Trimming at V came to 3 bases and at J to 3 bases, leaving 1 base not matched to a gene.